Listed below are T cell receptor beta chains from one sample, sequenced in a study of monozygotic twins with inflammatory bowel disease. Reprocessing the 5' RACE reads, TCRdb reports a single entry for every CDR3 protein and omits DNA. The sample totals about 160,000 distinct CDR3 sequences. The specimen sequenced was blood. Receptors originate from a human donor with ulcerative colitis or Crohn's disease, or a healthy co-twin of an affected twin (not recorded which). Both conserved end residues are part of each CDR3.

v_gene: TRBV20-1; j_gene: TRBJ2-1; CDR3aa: CSAISDRGYNEQFF
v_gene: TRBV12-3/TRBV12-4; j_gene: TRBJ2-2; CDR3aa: CASSLVAGSFSTGELFF
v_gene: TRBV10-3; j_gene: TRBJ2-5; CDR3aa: CAISEGEQETQYF
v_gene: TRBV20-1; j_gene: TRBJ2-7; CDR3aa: CSAREPPELVSYEQYF
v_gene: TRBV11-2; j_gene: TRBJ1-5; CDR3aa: CASSRGVSEQPQHF
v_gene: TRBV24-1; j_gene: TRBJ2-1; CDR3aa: CATSDRDYSLHEQFF
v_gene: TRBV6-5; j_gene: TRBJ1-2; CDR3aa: CASSIDSYGYTF
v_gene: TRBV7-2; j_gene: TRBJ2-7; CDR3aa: CASSSSRLAEEQYF
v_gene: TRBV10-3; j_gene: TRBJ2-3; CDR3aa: CAITSEGRGSDTQYF
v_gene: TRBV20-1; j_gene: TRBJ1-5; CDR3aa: CSARDIQGSNQPQHF
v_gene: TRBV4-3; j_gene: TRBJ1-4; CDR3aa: CASSRLDGLNGELFF
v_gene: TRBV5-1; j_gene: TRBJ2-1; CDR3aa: CASSLEVQGRSGEQFF
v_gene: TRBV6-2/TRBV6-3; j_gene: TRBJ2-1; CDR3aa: CASSGLTSGRVHEQFF
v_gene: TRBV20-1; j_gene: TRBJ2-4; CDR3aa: CSARETGRGSKNIQYF
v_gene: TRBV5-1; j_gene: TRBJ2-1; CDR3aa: CASSPTGLAYNEQFF
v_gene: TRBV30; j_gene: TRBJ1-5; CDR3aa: CAWRATDGLSNQPQHF